This T cell receptor beta chain was profiled in a study of shared clonotypes between healthy human individuals. Across the whole study: Participating donors consisted of two women and a few men aged 18 to 49.

This clone was seen a single time. Sequenced by immunoSEQ multiplex PCR; TCRdb stores in-frame clones only, minus some. In the table there are under 2,000,000 clones, about 95% of which are singletons. CD45RO-negative CD8 cells positively selected for CCR7 made up the naive population, which excluded terminally differentiated effector memory CD45RA+ cells. Germline CDR1 is SEHNR and CDR2 is FQNEAQ (reference sequence). Trimming took 5 bases from V and 2 from J; bases not matched to a gene: 10. This CDR3 is built from 16 residues. The source material was naive CD8+ T cells sorted from blood. This rearrangement joins TRBV7-9 to TRBJ2-7, with TRBD2 matching 9 bases. The sequence came from a man between 18 and 29 years old in good health. The CDR3 region has the DNA TGTGCCAGCAGCGGACCTAGCGGGGTCCGCCCCTACGAGCAGTACTTC. Protein product: CASSGPSGVRPYEQYF.